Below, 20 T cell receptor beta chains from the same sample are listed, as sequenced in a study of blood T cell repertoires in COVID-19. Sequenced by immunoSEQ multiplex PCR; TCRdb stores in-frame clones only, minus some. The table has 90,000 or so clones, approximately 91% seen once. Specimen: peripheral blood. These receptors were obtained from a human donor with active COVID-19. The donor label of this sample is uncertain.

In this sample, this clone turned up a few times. The CDR3 sequence is CASSLTGENQPQHF. CDR3 in DNA: TGTGCCAGCAGCCTTACAGGGGAGAATCAGCCCCAGCATTTT. The chain links TRBV3-1 (or the pseudogene TRBV3-2) to TRBJ1-5; TRBD1 agrees at 7 bases. The CDR3 runs 14 residues. The V gene's germline CDR1 is LGHDT and CDR2 YNNKEL (reference sequence). The J segment lost 4 bases and the V segment lost 4 bases, leaving 4 bases of the junction unmatched.

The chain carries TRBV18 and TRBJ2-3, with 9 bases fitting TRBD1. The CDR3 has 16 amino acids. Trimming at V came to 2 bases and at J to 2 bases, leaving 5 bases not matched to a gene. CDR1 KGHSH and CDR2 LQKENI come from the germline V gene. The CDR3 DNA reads TGTGCCAGCTCACCAGTGGGGACAGGGTACACAGATACGCAGTATTTT. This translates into CASSPVGTGYTDTQYF.

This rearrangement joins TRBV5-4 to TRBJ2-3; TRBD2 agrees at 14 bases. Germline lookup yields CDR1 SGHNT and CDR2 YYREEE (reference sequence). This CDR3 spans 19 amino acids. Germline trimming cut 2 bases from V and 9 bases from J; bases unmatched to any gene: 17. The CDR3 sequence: CASSLRRTSGGPPPVTQYF. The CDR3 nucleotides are TGTGCCAGCAGCTTAAGAAGGACTAGCGGGGGGCCACCGCCAGTGACGCAGTATTTT.

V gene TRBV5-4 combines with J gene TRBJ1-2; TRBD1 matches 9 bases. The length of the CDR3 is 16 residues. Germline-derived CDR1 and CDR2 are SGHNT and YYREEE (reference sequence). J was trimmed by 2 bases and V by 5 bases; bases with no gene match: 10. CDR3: CASRWGRTGDNYGYTF. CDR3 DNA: TGTGCCAGCAGGTGGGGCCGGACAGGGGACAACTATGGCTACACCTTC.

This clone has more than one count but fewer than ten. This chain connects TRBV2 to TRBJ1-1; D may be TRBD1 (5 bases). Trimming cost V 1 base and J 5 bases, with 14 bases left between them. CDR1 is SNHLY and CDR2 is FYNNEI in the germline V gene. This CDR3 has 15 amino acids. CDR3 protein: CASSEVWEGATEAFF. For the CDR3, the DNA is TGTGCCAGCAGTGAAGTCTGGGAAGGGGCGACTGAAGCTTTCTTT. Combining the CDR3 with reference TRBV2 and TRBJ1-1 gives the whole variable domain EPEVTQTPSHQVTQMGQEVILRCVPISNHLYFYWYRQILGQKVEFLVSFYNNEISEKSEIFDDQFSVERPDGSNFTLKIRSTKLEDSAMYFCASSEVWEGATEAFFGQGTRLTVV.

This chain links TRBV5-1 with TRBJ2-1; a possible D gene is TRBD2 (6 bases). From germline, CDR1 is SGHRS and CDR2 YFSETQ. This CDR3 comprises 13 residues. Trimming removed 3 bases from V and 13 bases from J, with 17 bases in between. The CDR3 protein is CASSSTRDGTQFF. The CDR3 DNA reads TGCGCCAGCAGCTCGACCCGGGACGGGACTCAGTTCTTC. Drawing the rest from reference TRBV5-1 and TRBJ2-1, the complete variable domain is KAGVTQTPRYLIKTRGQQVTLSCSPISGHRSVSWYQQTPGQGLQFLFEYFSETQRNKGNFPGRFSGRQFSNSRSEMNVSTLELGDSALYLCASSSTRDGTQFFGPGTRLTVL.

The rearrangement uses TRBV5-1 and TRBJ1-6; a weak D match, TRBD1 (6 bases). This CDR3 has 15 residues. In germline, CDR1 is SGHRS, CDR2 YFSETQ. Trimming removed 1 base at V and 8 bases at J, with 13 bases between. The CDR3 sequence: CASSLPTGTDSPLHF. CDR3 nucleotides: TGCGCCAGCAGCTTGCCAACAGGGACGGATTCACCCCTCCACTTT.

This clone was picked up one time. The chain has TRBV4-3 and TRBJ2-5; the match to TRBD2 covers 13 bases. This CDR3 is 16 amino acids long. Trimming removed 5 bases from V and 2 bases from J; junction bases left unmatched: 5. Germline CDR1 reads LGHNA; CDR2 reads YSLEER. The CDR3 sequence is CASSGGTSGVQETQYF. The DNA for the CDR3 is TGCGCCAGCAGCGGAGGGACTAGCGGGGTGCAAGAGACCCAGTACTTC.

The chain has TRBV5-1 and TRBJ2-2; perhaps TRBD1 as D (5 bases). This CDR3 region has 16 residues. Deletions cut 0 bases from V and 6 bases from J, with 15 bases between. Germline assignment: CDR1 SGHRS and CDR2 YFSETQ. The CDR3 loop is CASSLAVGPLAGELFF. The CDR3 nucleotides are TGCGCCAGCAGCTTGGCGGTGGGGCCCCTAGCCGGGGAGCTGTTTTTT.

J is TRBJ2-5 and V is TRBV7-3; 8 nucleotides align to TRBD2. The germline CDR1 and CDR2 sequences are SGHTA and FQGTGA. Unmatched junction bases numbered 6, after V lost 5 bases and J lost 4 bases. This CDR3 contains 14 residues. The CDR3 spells CASSGGGPPETQYF. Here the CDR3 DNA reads TGTGCCAGCAGCGGCGGGGGGCCTCCAGAGACCCAGTACTTC. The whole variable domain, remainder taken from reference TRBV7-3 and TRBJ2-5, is GAGVSQTPSNKVTEKGKYVELRCDPISGHTALYWYRQSLGQGPEFLIYFQGTGAADDSGLPNDRFFAVRPEGSVSTLKIQRTERGDSAVYLCASSGGGPPETQYFGPGTRLLVL.

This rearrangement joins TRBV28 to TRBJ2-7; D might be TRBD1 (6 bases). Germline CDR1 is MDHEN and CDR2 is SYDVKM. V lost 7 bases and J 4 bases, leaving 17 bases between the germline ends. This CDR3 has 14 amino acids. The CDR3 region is CASNEQGMIYEQYF. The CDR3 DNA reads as TGTGCCAGCAATGAACAGGGAATGATATACGAGCAGTACTTC.

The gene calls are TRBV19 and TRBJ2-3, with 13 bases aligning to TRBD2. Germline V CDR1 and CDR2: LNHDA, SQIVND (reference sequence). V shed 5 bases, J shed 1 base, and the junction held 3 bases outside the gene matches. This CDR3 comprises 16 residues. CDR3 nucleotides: TGTGCCAGTAGTTTAGGACTAGCGGGGGGCACAGATACGCAGTATTTT. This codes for CASSLGLAGGTDTQYF.

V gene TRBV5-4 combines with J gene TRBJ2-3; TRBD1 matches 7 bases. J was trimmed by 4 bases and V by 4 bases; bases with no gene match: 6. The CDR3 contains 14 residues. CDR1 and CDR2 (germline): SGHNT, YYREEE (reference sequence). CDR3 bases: TGTGCCAGCAGCCTAGGACAGGCGGCAGATACGCAGTATTTT. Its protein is CASSLGQAADTQYF.

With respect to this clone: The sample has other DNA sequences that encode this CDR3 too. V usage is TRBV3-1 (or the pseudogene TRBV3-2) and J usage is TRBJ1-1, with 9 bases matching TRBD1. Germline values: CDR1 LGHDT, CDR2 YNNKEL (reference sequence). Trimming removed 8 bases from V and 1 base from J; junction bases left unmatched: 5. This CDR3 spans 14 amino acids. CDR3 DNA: TGTGCCAGCCGCCGGGGACAGGGGAACACTGAAGCTTTCTTT. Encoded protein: CASRRGQGNTEAFF.

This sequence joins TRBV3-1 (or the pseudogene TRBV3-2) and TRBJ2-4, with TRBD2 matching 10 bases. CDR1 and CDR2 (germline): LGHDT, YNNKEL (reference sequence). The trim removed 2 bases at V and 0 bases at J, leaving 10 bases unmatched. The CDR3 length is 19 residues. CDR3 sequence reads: CASSQRLAGATLAKNIQYF. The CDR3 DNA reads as TGTGCCAGCAGCCAACGCCTAGCGGGGGCTACGCTAGCCAAAAACATTCAGTACTTC.

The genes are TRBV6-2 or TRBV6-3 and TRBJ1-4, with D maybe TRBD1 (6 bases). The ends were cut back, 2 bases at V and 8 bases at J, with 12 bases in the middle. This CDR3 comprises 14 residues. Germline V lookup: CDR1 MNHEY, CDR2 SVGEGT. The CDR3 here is CASSYGGGREKLFF. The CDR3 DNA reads TGTGCCAGCAGTTACGGCGGGGGCAGGGAAAAACTGTTTTTT.

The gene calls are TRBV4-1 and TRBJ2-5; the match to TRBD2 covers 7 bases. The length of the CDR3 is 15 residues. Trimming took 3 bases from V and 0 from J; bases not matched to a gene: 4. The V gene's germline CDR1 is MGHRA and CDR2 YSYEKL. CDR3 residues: CASSQLGLDQETQYF. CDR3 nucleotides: TGCGCCAGCAGCCAGCTAGGACTAGACCAAGAGACCCAGTACTTC.

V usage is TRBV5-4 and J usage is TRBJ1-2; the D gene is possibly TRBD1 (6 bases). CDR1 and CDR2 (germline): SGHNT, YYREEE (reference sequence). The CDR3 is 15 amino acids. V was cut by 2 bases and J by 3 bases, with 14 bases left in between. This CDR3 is CASSFGTRPHYGYTF. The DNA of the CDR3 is TGTGCCAGCAGCTTCGGGACACGTCCCCACTATGGCTACACCTTC.

In DNA, the CDR3 is TGTGCCAGCAGTTTAGGACTAGCGGGGGGTAAGCGGGAGAATGAGCAGTTCTTC. Translating gives CASSLGLAGGKRENEQFF. This chain links TRBV27 with TRBJ2-1, with 14 bases aligning to TRBD2. Germline V CDR1 and CDR2: MNHEY, SMNVEV (reference sequence). The CDR3 loop spans 18 amino acids. V lost 2 bases and J lost 7; bases outside the gene matches: 10.

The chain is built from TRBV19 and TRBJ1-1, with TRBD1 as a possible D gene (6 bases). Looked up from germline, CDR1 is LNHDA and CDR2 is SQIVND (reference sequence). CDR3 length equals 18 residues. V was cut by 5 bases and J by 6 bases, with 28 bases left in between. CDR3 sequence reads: CASSGSGAPGQVVAEAFF. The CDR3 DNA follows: TGTGCCAGTAGTGGATCAGGGGCCCCAGGGCAGGTTGTCGCTGAAGCTTTCTTT.